The entry that follows covers one TCR beta chain sequence. The data originate from a study of blood T cells in healthy people across ages. Study information: About one barcoded beta molecule per two T cells came from capture by template switching.

Through a sample-barcoded 5' primer and a J-beta primer mix, a second PCR was run for about 6 to 11 cycles. TCRdb analysed the 5' RACE reads with MiXCR anew, one entry per CDR3 protein. Among under 1,000,000 distinct CDR3 sequences listed, about half were seen once. The CDR3 has 15 amino acids. Germline V gives CDR1 MNHEY, CDR2 SMNVEV (reference sequence). V lost 5 bases, J lost 6 bases, and 11 bases stayed unmatched. Sequenced: blood. The chain employs TRBV27 and TRBJ2-7; the match to TRBD1 covers 9 bases. This receptor was identified in a man older than 75 in good health. CDR3 DNA sequence: TGTGCCAGCAGTCCCACGGGACAGGGCTGGAGCGAGCAGTACTTC. It is translated as CASSPTGQGWSEQYF.